These 11 T cell receptor beta chains originate from one sample sequenced in a study of cytomegalovirus exposure and HLA in healthy donors (dated by TCRdb to 2017 to 2019). The library was produced with the immunoSEQ multiplex PCR assay. The table was pulled from immuneACCESS by TCRdb, which kept in-frame rearrangements only. Such tables lose some clones; where checked, under half of the loss comes from unresolved V genes, and the rest has no known cause. The sample table records 300,000 or so clones; 88% of these occur just once. The top ten hold approximately 0.96% of the sample. What was sequenced was PBMCs. These receptors were obtained from a man aged 25-45 years in good health and CMV-seronegative.

V is TRBV7-9 and J is TRBJ2-7; TRBD1 aligns across 7 bases. This CDR3 comprises 15 residues. Germline V gives CDR1 SEHNR, CDR2 FQNEAQ (reference sequence). Trimming took 6 bases from V and 0 from J; bases not matched to a gene: 8. CDR3 loop: CASSFTGTDSYEQYF. Written as DNA, the CDR3 is TGTGCCAGCAGTTTTACCGGGACAGACTCCTACGAGCAGTACTTC.

V is TRBV12-5 and J is TRBJ1-5, with 9 bases lining up with TRBD1. CDR1 and CDR2 (germline): LGHNT, FRNRAP. The CDR3 is made up of 20 amino acids. With 5 bases clipped from V and 4 bases from J, the junction kept 21 bases outside the gene matches. Here the CDR3 DNA reads TGTGCTAGTGGTATATACAGGGGGCAGCCCTTGAACTCCCAAAATCAGCCCCAGCATTTT. Its translation: CASGIYRGQPLNSQNQPQHF.

The chain employs TRBV7-9 and TRBJ1-2, with 7 positions matching TRBD1. Per the germline V gene, CDR1 is SEHNR and CDR2 is FQNEAQ (reference sequence). The V segment lost 1 base and the J segment 4 bases; nucleotides outside the gene matches: 9. The CDR3 covers 16 residues. The CDR3 spells CASSLDGTVSAYGYTF. The CDR3 DNA reads as TGTGCCAGCAGCTTAGATGGGACAGTTTCGGCCTATGGCTACACCTTC.

V and J are TRBV5-4 and TRBJ1-1; TRBD1 matches at 10 bases. After removal of 1 base from V and 1 base from J, the junction contained 10 bases not matched to a gene. The CDR3 length is 18 residues. The germline V gene has CDR1 SGHNT and CDR2 YYREEE (reference sequence). CDR3: CASSLFQRTGGPNTEAFF. In DNA form, the CDR3 reads TGTGCCAGCAGCTTGTTCCAAAGGACAGGGGGGCCGAACACTGAAGCTTTCTTT. Combining the CDR3 with reference TRBV5-4 and TRBJ1-1 gives the whole variable domain ETGVTQSPTHLIKTRGQQVTLRCSSQSGHNTVSWYQQALGQGPQFIFQYYREEENGRGNFPPRFSGLQFPNYSSELNVNALELDDSALYLCASSLFQRTGGPNTEAFFGQGTRLTVV.

The chain combines TRBV25-1 with TRBJ1-2; D unresolved. Germline V gene sequence: CDR1 MGHDK, CDR2 SYGVNS. With 1 base removed from V and 6 bases from J, the gap between germline ends came to 15 bases. CDR3 length: 15 amino acids. The CDR3, as DNA: TGTGCCAGCAGTGAATCAGGTGGGCCGCGCGATGGCTACACCTTC. This gives the protein CASSESGGPRDGYTF.

The chain carries TRBV4-1 and TRBJ1-1, with 10 bases identical to TRBD1. V lost 2 bases and J lost 4; bases outside the gene matches: 13. Looked up from germline, CDR1 is MGHRA and CDR2 is YSYEKL. The CDR3 length is 18 residues. The CDR3 nucleotides are TGCGCCAGCAGCCAATCCCGGGACAGGGGAAAGGGGAGCACTGAAGCTTTCTTT. Its translation is CASSQSRDRGKGSTEAFF.

V gene TRBV7-8 combines with J gene TRBJ1-1; D possibly corresponds to TRBD1 (5 bases). V was shortened by 5 bases and J by 1 base, with 8 bases between the two germline ends. Germline assignment: CDR1 SGHVS and CDR2 FQNEAQ. CDR3 size: 13 residues. CDR3 sequence reads: CASSQDRNTEAFF. CDR3 DNA sequence: TGTGCCAGCAGCCAAGACAGGAACACTGAAGCTTTCTTT.

V and J are TRBV5-5 and TRBJ2-5, with 8 bases fitting TRBD2. CDR1 and CDR2 (germline): SGHKS, YYEKEE (reference sequence). Trimming at V came to 6 bases and at J to 1 base, leaving 2 bases not matched to a gene. The CDR3 contains 13 residues. The CDR3 protein is CASTLAGQETQYF. CDR3 in DNA: TGTGCCAGCACCCTAGCGGGCCAAGAGACCCAGTACTTC.

The chain uses TRBV6-5 and TRBJ1-1, with D possibly being TRBD1 (5 bases). CDR3 size: 13 residues. V lost 5 bases and J 3 bases, leaving 10 bases between the germline ends. Per germline, CDR1 MNHEY and CDR2 SVGAGI. In nucleotides, the CDR3 is TGTGCCAGCAGTAATAACAGGCACACTGAAGCTTTCTTT. Its protein is CASSNNRHTEAFF.

The CDR3 spells CASSFQGRTQYF. The DNA of the CDR3 is TGTGCCAGCAGTTTTCAGGGTCGGACCCAGTACTTC. This chain connects TRBV27 to TRBJ2-5, with D possibly matching TRBD1 (5 bases). CDR1 MNHEY and CDR2 SMNVEV come from the germline V gene (reference sequence). V lost 3 bases, J lost 7 bases, and 9 bases lay in between. The CDR3 loop spans 12 amino acids.

The V call is TRBV19, the J call TRBJ2-3; 10 bases map to TRBD2. The CDR3 is made up of 15 amino acids. Trimming cost V 6 bases and J 7 bases; bases outside gene matches: 10. Germline assignment: CDR1 LNHDA and CDR2 SQIVND (reference sequence). The CDR3 spells CASSLYSGGMNTQYF. The DNA of the CDR3 is TGTGCCAGTAGCCTCTATAGCGGGGGGATGAATACGCAGTATTTT. The variable domain in full, completed from reference TRBV19 and TRBJ2-3, reads DGGITQSPKYLFRKEGQNVTLSCEQNLNHDAMYWYRQDPGQGLRLIYYSQIVNDFQKGDIAEGYSVSREKKESFPLTVTSAQKNPTAFYLCASSLYSGGMNTQYFGPGTRLTVL.